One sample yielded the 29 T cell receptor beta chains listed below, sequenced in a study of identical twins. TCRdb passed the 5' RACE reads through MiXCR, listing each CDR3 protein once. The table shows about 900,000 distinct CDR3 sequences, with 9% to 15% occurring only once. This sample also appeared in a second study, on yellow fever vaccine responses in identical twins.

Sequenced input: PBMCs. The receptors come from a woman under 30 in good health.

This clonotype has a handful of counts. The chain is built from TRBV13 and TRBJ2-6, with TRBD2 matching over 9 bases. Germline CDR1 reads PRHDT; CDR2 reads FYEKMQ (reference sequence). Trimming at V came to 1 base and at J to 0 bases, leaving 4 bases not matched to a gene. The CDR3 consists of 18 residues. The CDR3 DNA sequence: TGTGCCAGCAGCTTAGAGCTAGCGGGGCTCTCTGGGGCCAACGTCCTGACTTTC. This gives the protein CASSLELAGLSGANVLTF.

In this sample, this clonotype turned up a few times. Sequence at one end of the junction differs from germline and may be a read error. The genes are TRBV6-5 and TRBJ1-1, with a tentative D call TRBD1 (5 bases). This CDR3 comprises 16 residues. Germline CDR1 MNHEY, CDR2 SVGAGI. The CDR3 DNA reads TGTGCCAGCAGTTCACTTACTCGGGGGTCGGTGGAGGGAGAACTTTTT. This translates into CASSSLTRGSVEGELF.

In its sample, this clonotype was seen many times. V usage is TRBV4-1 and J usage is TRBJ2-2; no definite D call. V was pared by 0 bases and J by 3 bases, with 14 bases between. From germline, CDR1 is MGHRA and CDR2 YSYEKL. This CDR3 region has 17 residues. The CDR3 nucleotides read TGCGCCAGCAGCCAAGATGGGGAAGGGTTTTACACCGGGGAGCTGTTTTTT. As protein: CASSQDGEGFYTGELFF.

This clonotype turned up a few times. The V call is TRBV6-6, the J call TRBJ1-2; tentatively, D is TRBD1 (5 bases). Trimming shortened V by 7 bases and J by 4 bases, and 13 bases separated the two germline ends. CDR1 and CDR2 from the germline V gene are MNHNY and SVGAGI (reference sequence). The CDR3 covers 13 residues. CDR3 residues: CASTNMGGYGYTF. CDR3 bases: TGTGCCAGCACTAACATGGGGGGCTATGGCTACACCTTC.

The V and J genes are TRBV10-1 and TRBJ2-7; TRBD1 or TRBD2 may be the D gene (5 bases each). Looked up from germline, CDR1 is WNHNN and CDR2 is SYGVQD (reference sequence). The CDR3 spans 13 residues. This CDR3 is CVSSEGPGYEQYV. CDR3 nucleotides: TGCGTCAGCAGTGAGGGACCGGGATACGAGCAGTACGTC.

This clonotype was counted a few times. CDR3 nucleotides: TGTGCCACCAGCAGTCCGGGACAGAGGGGGTTCATGAACACTGAAGCTTTCTTT. It specifies CATSSPGQRGFMNTEAFF. V usage is TRBV15 and J usage is TRBJ1-1; 7 positions match TRBD1. The CDR3 loop spans 18 amino acids. Germline-derived CDR1 and CDR2 are LNHNV and YYDKDF (reference sequence). V shed 3 bases and J 0 bases; nucleotides not matched to a gene: 13.

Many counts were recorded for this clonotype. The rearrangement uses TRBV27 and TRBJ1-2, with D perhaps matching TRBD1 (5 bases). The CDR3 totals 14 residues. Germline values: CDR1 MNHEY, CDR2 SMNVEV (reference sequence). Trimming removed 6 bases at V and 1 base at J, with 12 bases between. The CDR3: CASSPLQGNYGYTF. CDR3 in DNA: TGTGCCAGCAGCCCTCTGCAGGGTAACTATGGCTACACCTTC.

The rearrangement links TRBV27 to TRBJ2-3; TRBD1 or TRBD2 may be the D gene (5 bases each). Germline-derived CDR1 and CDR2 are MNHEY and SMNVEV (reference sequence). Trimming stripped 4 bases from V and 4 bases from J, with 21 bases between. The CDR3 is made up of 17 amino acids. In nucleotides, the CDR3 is TGTGCCAGCAGTTCCAGGGCGGCCGGGACCCCAGCAGATACGCAGTATTTT. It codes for CASSSRAAGTPADTQYF.

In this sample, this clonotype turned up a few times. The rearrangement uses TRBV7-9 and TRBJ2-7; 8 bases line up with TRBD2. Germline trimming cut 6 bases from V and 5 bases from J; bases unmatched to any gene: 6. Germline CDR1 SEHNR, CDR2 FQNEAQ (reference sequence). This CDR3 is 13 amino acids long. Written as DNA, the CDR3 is TGTGCCAGCAGTCGCGTAGCGGGACACGAGCAGTACTTC. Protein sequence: CASSRVAGHEQYF.

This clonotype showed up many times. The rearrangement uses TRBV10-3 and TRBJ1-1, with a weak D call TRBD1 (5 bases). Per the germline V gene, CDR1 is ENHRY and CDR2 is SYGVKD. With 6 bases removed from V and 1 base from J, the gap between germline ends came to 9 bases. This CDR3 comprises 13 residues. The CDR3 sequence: CAISLQENTEAFF. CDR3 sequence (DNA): TGTGCCATCAGCCTACAGGAGAACACTGAAGCTTTCTTT.

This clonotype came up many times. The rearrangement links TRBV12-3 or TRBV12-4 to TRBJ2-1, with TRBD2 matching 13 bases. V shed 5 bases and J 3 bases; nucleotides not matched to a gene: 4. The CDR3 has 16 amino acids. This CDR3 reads CASSPGLAGDYNEQFF. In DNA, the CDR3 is TGTGCCAGCAGTCCCGGACTAGCGGGAGACTACAATGAGCAGTTCTTC.

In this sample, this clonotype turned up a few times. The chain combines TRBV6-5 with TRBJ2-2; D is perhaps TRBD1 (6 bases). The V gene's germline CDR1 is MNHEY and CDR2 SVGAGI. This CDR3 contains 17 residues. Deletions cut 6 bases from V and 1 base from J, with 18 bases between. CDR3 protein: CASSHWSGGQNTGELFF. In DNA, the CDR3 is TGTGCCAGCAGCCACTGGAGTGGGGGACAGAACACCGGGGAGCTGTTTTTT.

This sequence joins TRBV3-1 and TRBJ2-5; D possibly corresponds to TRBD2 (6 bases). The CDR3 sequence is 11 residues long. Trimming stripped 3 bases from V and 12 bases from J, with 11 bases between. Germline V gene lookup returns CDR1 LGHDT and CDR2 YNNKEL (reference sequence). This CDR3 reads CASSHRDSKYF. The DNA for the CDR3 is TGTGCCAGCAGCCACCGGGACTCTAAGTACTTC.

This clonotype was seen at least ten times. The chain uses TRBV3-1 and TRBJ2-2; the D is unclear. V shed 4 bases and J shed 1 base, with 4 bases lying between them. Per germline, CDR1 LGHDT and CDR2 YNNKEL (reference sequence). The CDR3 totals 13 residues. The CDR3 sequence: CASSRQNTGELFF. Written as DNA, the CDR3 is TGTGCCAGCAGCCGACAGAACACCGGGGAGCTGTTTTTT.

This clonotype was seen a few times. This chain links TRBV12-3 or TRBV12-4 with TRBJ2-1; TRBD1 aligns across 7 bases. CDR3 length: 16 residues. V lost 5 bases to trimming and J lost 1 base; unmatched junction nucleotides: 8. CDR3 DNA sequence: TGTGCCAGCAGTCAGAGACAGGGTAGGTCCTACAATGAGCAGTTCTTC. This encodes CASSQRQGRSYNEQFF.

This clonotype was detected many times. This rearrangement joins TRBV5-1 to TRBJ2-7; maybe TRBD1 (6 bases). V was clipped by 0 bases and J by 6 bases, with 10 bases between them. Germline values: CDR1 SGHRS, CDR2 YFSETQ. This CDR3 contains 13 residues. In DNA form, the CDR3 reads TGCGCCAGCAGCTTGGAGGGGGTGGGCGAGCAGTACTTC. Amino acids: CASSLEGVGEQYF.

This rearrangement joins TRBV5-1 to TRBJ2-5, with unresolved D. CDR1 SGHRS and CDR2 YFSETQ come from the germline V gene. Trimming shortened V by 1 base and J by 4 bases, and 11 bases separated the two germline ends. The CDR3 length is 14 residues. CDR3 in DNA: TGCGCCAGCAGCTTGTCTTGGGTTTCAGAGACCCAGTACTTC. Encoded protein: CASSLSWVSETQYF.

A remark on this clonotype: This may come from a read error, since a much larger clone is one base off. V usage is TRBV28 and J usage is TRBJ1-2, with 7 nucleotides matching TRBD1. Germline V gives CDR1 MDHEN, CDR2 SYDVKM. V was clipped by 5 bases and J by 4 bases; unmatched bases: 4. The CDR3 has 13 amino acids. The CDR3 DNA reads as TGTGCCAGCAGTAAAGGGACAGCCTATGGCTACACCTTC. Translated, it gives CASSKGTAYGYTF.

In nucleotides, the CDR3 is TGCGCCAGCAGCTCAGCTACTAGCGGGAGCTCCTACAATGAGCAGTTCTTC. This translates into CASSSATSGSSYNEQFF. V and J are TRBV5-1 and TRBJ2-1; 11 bases align to TRBD2. The CDR3 totals 17 residues. Germline V lookup: CDR1 SGHRS, CDR2 YFSETQ. Losses at the gene ends were 3 bases for V and 0 bases for J; bases not matched to a gene: 5.

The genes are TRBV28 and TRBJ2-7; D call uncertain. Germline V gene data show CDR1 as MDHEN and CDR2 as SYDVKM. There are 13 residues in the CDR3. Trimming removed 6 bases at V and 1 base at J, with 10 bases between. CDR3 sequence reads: CASRSVRSYEQYF. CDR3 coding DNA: TGTGCCAGCAGAAGCGTGAGATCCTACGAGCAGTACTTC.

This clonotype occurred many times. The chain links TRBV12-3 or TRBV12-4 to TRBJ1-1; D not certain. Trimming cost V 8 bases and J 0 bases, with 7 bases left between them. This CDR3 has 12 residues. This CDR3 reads CASARVNTEAFF. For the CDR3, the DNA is TGTGCCAGCGCCCGGGTGAACACTGAAGCTTTCTTT.

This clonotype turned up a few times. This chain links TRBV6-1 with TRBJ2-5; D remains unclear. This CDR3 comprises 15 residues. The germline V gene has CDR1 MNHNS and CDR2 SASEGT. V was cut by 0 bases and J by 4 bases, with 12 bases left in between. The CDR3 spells CASSEAVGEPETQYF. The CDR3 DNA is TGTGCCAGCAGTGAAGCGGTTGGGGAACCAGAGACCCAGTACTTC.

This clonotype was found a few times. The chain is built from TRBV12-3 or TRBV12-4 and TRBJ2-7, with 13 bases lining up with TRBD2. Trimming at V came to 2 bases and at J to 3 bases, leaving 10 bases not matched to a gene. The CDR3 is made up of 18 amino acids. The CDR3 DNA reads TGTGCCAGCAGTTTATGGACTAGCGGGAGCCTTGGGCACTACGAGCAGTACTTC. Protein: CASSLWTSGSLGHYEQYF.

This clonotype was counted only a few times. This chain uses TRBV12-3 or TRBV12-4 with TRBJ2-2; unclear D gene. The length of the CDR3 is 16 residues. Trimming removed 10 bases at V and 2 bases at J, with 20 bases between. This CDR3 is CATTTTSDGNTGELFF. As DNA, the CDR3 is TGTGCCACCACCACTACCTCGGACGGAAACACCGGGGAGCTGTTTTTT.

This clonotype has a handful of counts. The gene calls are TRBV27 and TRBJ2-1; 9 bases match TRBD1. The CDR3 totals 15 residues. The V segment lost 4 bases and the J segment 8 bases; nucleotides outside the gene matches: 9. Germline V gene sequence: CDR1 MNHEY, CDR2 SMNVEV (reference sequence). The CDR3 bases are TGTGCCAGCAGTTCGAACAGGGGGCCGTGGGATGAGCAGTTCTTC. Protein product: CASSSNRGPWDEQFF.

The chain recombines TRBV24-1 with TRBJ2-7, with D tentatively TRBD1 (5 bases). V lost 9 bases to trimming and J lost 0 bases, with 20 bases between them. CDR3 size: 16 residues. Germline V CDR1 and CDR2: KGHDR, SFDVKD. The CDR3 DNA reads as TGTGCCACCGAATGGTTTCAGGGAAAGAACTCCTACGAGCAGTACTTC. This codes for CATEWFQGKNSYEQYF.

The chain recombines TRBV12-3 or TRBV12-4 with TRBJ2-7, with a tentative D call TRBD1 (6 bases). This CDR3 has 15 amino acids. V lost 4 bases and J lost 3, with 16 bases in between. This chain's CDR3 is CASSSTTGPIYEQYF. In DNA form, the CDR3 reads TGTGCCAGCAGTTCCACGACAGGCCCAATCTACGAGCAGTACTTC.

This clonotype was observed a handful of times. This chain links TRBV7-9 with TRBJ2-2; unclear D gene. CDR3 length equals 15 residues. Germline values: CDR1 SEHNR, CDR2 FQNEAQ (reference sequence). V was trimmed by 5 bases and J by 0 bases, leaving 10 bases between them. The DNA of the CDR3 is TGTGCCAGCAGCGCGACGACCGCGAACACCGGGGAGCTGTTTTTT. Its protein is CASSATTANTGELFF.

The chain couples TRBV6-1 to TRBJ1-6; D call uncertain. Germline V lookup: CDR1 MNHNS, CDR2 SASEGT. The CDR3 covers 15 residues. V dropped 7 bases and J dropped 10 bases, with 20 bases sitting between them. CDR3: CASTPGRVLPSPLHF. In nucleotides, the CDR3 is TGTGCCAGCACCCCCGGGAGGGTGTTGCCATCACCCCTCCACTTT.